This TCR beta chain was found in a study of blood T cells in healthy people across ages. V lost 5 bases to trimming and J lost 2 bases; unmatched junction nucleotides: 6. The CDR3 runs 15 residues. Next came a second PCR, run for 7 to 11 cycles, which used a sample-barcoded 5' primer along with a J-beta primer mix. TCRdb redid the calling of the 5' RACE reads with MiXCR, one entry per CDR3 protein. The table lists about 900,000 distinct CDR3 sequences, roughly 48% of them singletons. Specimen: blood. The chain has TRBV12-3 or TRBV12-4 and TRBJ2-5; 9 bases align to TRBD1. The receptor's source is a man aged 25-45 years in good health. This chain's CDR3 is CASSPGTGRQETQYF. DNA for the CDR3: TGTGCCAGCAGTCCCGGGACAGGGAGACAAGAGACCCAGTACTTC.